These 30 T cell receptor beta chains share one sample of origin, sequenced in a study. Tregs were sorted as CD4+CD25+CD127-/low cells. TCRdb used MiXCR to reprocess the 5' RACE reads, holding one entry per CDR3 protein. The table shows roughly 60,000 distinct CDR3 sequences, with approximately 26% occurring only once. Material for sequencing was tumor-infiltrating Tregs sorted from the breast tumor. These receptors came from a female donor with breast cancer.

This clonotype was detected ten times or more. This chain uses TRBV20-1 with TRBJ2-2; TRBD1 matches 7 bases. Germline V CDR1 and CDR2: DFQATT, SNEGSKA (reference sequence). The length of the CDR3 is 15 residues. V was clipped by 2 bases and J by 5 bases; unmatched bases: 8. The CDR3 region is CSARPTGWSTGELFF. The CDR3 DNA sequence: TGCAGTGCTAGACCGACAGGGTGGTCGACCGGGGAGCTGTTTTTT.

This clonotype was seen at least ten times. The chain has TRBV29-1 and TRBJ1-1; TRBD1 might be the D (5 bases). Trimming stripped 7 bases from V and 4 bases from J, with 19 bases between. This CDR3 is 14 amino acids long. The germline CDR1 and CDR2 sequences are SQVTM and ANQGSEA. Written as DNA, the CDR3 is TGCAGCGCTCAGGTGATGGGTGGGGGCACTGAAGCTTTCTTT. This encodes CSAQVMGGGTEAFF.

This clonotype was picked up many times. This sequence joins TRBV24-1 and TRBJ2-1, with D possibly being TRBD1 (5 bases). The length of the CDR3 is 17 residues. V was clipped by 5 bases and J by 5 bases, with 21 bases between them. CDR1 KGHDR and CDR2 SFDVKD come from the germline V gene. In nucleotides, the CDR3 is TGTGCCACCAGTGCTCGTAGGGGCAGTGCCCTCCACAATGAGCAGTTCTTC. Translation: CATSARRGSALHNEQFF.

As concerns this clonotype: One junction end disagrees with the germline gene, perhaps due to a read error. The chain links TRBV5-1 to TRBJ2-2; 8 nucleotides agree with TRBD1. CDR1 and CDR2 (germline): SGHRS, YFSETQ. The CDR3 has 16 residues. The CDR3 region has the DNA TGCGCCAGCAGCCACAGGGGGAAGGATCGCACCGGGGAGCTGTCTTTT. Residues: CASSHRGKDRTGELSF. The full variable domain, completed using reference TRBV5-1 and TRBJ2-2, is KAGVTQTPRYLIKTRGQQVTLSCSPISGHRSVSWYQQTPGQGLQFLFEYFSETQRNKGNFPGRFSGRQFSNSRSEMNVSTLELGDSALYLCASSHRGKDRTGELSFGEGSRLTVL.

The chain carries TRBV4-1 and TRBJ1-2; D gene unclear. The V end was cut by 5 bases, the J end by 2 bases, with 15 bases between. This CDR3 has 15 residues. CDR1 is MGHRA and CDR2 is YSYEKL in the germline V gene. As DNA, the CDR3 is TGCGCCAGCAGCAGCTCGCGCAGGACCAACTATGGCTACACCTTC. Encoded protein: CASSSSRRTNYGYTF.

This clonotype was picked up many times. This chain uses TRBV7-3 with TRBJ2-3; D is unclear. The CDR3 is 13 residues long. V gave up 3 bases and J gave up 2 bases, with 6 bases separating them. In germline, CDR1 is SGHTA, CDR2 FQGTGA. CDR3 loop: CASSFTNTDTQYF. As DNA, the CDR3 is TGTGCCAGCAGCTTCACTAACACAGATACGCAGTATTTT.

In nucleotides, the CDR3 is TGTGCCAGCAGTCCGACTAGCGGGAGTGGTACAGATACGCAGTATTTT. Its translation: CASSPTSGSGTDTQYF. The chain uses TRBV12-3 or TRBV12-4 and TRBJ2-3; TRBD2 aligns across 12 bases. V lost 5 bases and J lost 3; bases outside the gene matches: 6. The CDR3 consists of 16 residues.

The chain employs TRBV7-3 and TRBJ2-1; 9 nucleotides line up with TRBD2. Germline CDR1 is SGHTA and CDR2 is FQGTGA. Unmatched junction bases numbered 6, after V lost 5 bases and J lost 7 bases. The CDR3 sequence is 14 residues long. The DNA for the CDR3 is TGTGCCAGCAGCCCCGCGGGAGGGCAAAATGAGCAGTTCTTC. It is translated as CASSPAGGQNEQFF. Supplemented by reference TRBV7-3 and TRBJ2-1, the full variable domain reads GAGVSQTPSNKVTEKGKYVELRCDPISGHTALYWYRQSLGQGPEFLIYFQGTGAADDSGLPNDRFFAVRPEGSVSTLKIQRTERGDSAVYLCASSPAGGQNEQFFGPGTRLTVL.

The V call is TRBV10-2, the J call TRBJ1-2; 7 bases line up with TRBD1. Germline values: CDR1 WSHSY, CDR2 SAAADI. This CDR3 has 12 residues. V was clipped by 10 bases and J by 6 bases; unmatched bases: 8. CDR3 in DNA: TGCGCCACCGCCCGGGACAGCAATGGCTACACCTTC. Translation: CATARDSNGYTF.

Worth noting for this clonotype: Compared with germline, one end of the junction differs, possibly owing to a read error. V gene TRBV6-2 or TRBV6-3 combines with J gene TRBJ1-5; no reliable D call. The length of the CDR3 is 13 residues. Per germline, CDR1 MNHEY and CDR2 SVGEGT. CDR3: CASGYRWDQPQHF. The CDR3 region has the DNA TGTGCCAGCGGTTATAGGTGGGATCAGCCCCAGCATTTT.

The rearrangement links TRBV20-1 to TRBJ2-7; 7 nucleotides line up with TRBD1. The CDR3 length is 15 residues. J lost 3 bases, V lost 0 bases, and 8 bases had no gene match. CDR1 is DFQATT and CDR2 is SNEGSKA in the germline V gene (reference sequence). The CDR3 reads CSARDGTENVYEQYF. Here the CDR3 DNA reads TGCAGTGCTAGAGATGGGACAGAGAACGTCTACGAGCAGTACTTC.

This clonotype was observed a few times. The genes are TRBV7-9 and TRBJ2-5, with 11 bases matching TRBD2. This CDR3 has 16 residues. V gave up 0 bases and J gave up 9 bases; unmatched junction bases: 9. Germline V lookup: CDR1 SEHNR, CDR2 FQNEAQ (reference sequence). CDR3 protein: CASSLARSSGRPAQYF. The DNA for the CDR3 is TGTGCCAGCAGCTTAGCGCGGTCTAGCGGGAGGCCGGCCCAGTACTTC.

The V gene is TRBV27, the J gene TRBJ1-6; D may be TRBD1 (5 bases). CDR1 MNHEY and CDR2 SMNVEV come from the germline V gene (reference sequence). Trimming removed 3 bases from V and 3 bases from J, with 12 bases in between. CDR3 length: 16 amino acids. The CDR3 here is CASSFGGSIYNSPLHF. The DNA for the CDR3 is TGTGCCAGCAGTTTCGGGGGTTCGATCTATAATTCACCCCTCCACTTT.

This clonotype was found many times. The V gene is TRBV4-1, the J gene TRBJ2-1, with D hard to call. The CDR3 runs to 14 residues. Trimming shortened V by 3 bases and J by 7 bases, and 13 bases separated the two germline ends. Germline CDR1 and CDR2: MGHRA and YSYEKL. The CDR3 loop is CASSHRAQGNEQFF. The DNA for the CDR3 is TGCGCCAGCAGCCATCGGGCACAAGGGAATGAGCAGTTCTTC.

This clonotype appeared a few times. A junction end diverges from the germline sequence, so it may reflect a read error. The V and J genes are TRBV20-1 and TRBJ2-1; 8 nucleotides agree with TRBD2. The CDR3 contains 16 residues. Germline CDR1 and CDR2: DFQATT and SNEGSKA (reference sequence). The CDR3 sequence: CSASTSAARSYNGQFF. CDR3 in DNA: TGCAGTGCGTCGACTAGCGCCGCCAGATCCTACAATGGGCAGTTCTTC.

This clonotype was seen a few times. V gene TRBV5-1 combines with J gene TRBJ1-5, with D possibly TRBD1 on 5 matching bases. Germline CDR1 is SGHRS and CDR2 is YFSETQ. The V gene lost 0 bases and the J gene lost 3 bases, with 10 bases spanning the gap. This CDR3 comprises 15 residues. The CDR3 nucleotides read TGCGCCAGCAGCTTGGGAGACAGCTTCAATCAGCCCCAGCATTTT. Translating gives CASSLGDSFNQPQHF.

This chain connects TRBV24-1 to TRBJ1-2; 8 bases align to TRBD1. Germline CDR1 and CDR2: KGHDR and SFDVKD. V lost 3 bases to trimming and J lost 4 bases; unmatched junction nucleotides: 12. The CDR3 length is 17 residues. The CDR3 DNA reads TGTGCCACCAGTGATGGTTATCGACAGGGGTCTGGCTATGGCTACACCTTC. This encodes CATSDGYRQGSGYGYTF.

This clonotype was found many times. The V gene is TRBV7-2, the J gene TRBJ2-5; no firm D call. Looked up from germline, CDR1 is SGHTA and CDR2 is FQGNSA. This CDR3 is built from 14 residues. The germline V and J ends were trimmed by 1 base and 4 bases, with 10 bases remaining between them. The CDR3: CASSLGAGPETQYF. The CDR3 DNA reads as TGTGCCAGCAGCTTAGGGGCCGGCCCAGAGACCCAGTACTTC.

As regards this clonotype: One base away lies a much larger clone, so this may be a sequencing read error. This rearrangement joins TRBV7-3 to TRBJ1-1, with D unclear. The CDR3 contains 13 residues. Per the germline V gene, CDR1 is SGHTA and CDR2 is FQGTGA. CDR3 sequence: CASSSDSNTEALF. Here the CDR3 DNA reads TGTGCCAGCAGTTCGGATTCGAACACTGAAGCTCTCTTT.

In its sample, this clonotype was seen many times. The rearrangement uses TRBV20-1 and TRBJ1-2, with D possibly being TRBD1 (5 bases). In germline, CDR1 is DFQATT, CDR2 SNEGSKA (reference sequence). The CDR3 consists of 12 residues. V was clipped by 5 bases and J by 2 bases, with 9 bases between them. CDR3 loop: CSASDSNYGYTF. In nucleotides, the CDR3 is TGCAGTGCTTCCGACAGCAACTATGGCTACACCTTC.

This clonotype was detected only a few times. DNA of the CDR3: TGTGCCAGCAGTGAACGGACTAGCGGGGGACTGGCCAATGAGCAGTTCTTC. Translating it yields CASSERTSGGLANEQFF. The chain is built from TRBV2 and TRBJ2-1; 13 bases align to TRBD2. The ends lost 2 bases at V and 6 bases at J; junction bases unmatched: 7. This CDR3 spans 17 amino acids. Germline CDR1 SNHLY, CDR2 FYNNEI.

This clonotype has a handful of counts. A single base separates this from a much larger clone, so it may be a read error. V is TRBV4-2 and J is TRBJ2-7; D call uncertain. In germline, CDR1 is LGHNA, CDR2 YNFKEQ. The CDR3 is made up of 15 amino acids. This CDR3 reads CAGSQGEGFNYEQYF. The CDR3 region has the DNA TGTGCCGGCAGCCAAGGTGAAGGATTTAACTACGAGCAGTACTTC.

The rearrangement links TRBV7-9 to TRBJ1-2; 7 nucleotides align to TRBD1. The CDR3 is 17 amino acids. J lost 3 bases, V lost 4 bases, and 14 bases had no gene match. Germline CDR1 reads SEHNR; CDR2 reads FQNEAQ (reference sequence). The CDR3 DNA sequence: TGTGCCAGCAGCTCCAGGGGGAAGAGCTCTGGGGACTATGGCTACACCTTC. As protein: CASSSRGKSSGDYGYTF.

The chain recombines TRBV6-1 with TRBJ1-1, with D possibly matching TRBD1 (5 bases). Trimming cost V 5 bases and J 4 bases, with 23 bases left between them. The germline gives CDR1 MNHNS, CDR2 SASEGT. CDR3 length equals 17 residues. This chain's CDR3 is CASSPSSTRGRGTEAFF. The CDR3 nucleotides read TGTGCCAGCAGTCCATCTTCAACTAGGGGTCGGGGCACTGAAGCTTTCTTT.

The gene calls are TRBV5-1 and TRBJ2-5, with 16 bases aligning to TRBD2. CDR1 and CDR2 from the germline V gene are SGHRS and YFSETQ. After removal of 4 bases from V and 4 bases from J, the junction contained 7 bases not matched to a gene. The CDR3 is 17 amino acids. This chain's CDR3 is CASSILGTSGGAETQYF. Here the CDR3 DNA reads TGCGCCAGCAGCATACTCGGGACTAGCGGGGGGGCAGAGACCCAGTACTTC.

This clonotype has only a few counts. A much larger clone lies a single base off, so this may be a read error. The chain links TRBV20-1 to TRBJ2-5; D not resolved. The CDR3 has 12 amino acids. Germline V gene lookup returns CDR1 DFQATT and CDR2 SNEGSKA (reference sequence). The CDR3 region is CSALVGQGTQYF. The CDR3 coding sequence is TGCAGTGCTCTAGTCGGTCAAGGGACCCAGTACTTC.

As concerns this clonotype: Relative to the germline gene, one junction end is altered; a read error may explain this. The chain carries TRBV9 and TRBJ2-7; perhaps TRBD2 as D (7 bases). This CDR3 is 16 amino acids long. Germline CDR1 reads SGDLS; CDR2 reads YYNGEE. CDR3 sequence reads: CASSVGPGGQAYGQYF. Here the CDR3 DNA reads TGTGCCAGCAGCGTAGGACCGGGGGGCCAGGCCTACGGGCAGTACTTC.

There are many counts of this clonotype. The chain uses TRBV20-1 and TRBJ2-3; unclear D gene. The V and J ends lost 4 bases and 1 base respectively, with 15 bases between them. CDR3 length equals 15 residues. The V gene's germline CDR1 is DFQATT and CDR2 SNEGSKA (reference sequence). CDR3 bases: TGCAGTGCTAAAAATAGACGGGTGGGCACAGATACGCAGTATTTT. Encoded protein: CSAKNRRVGTDTQYF.

This chain joins TRBV19 and TRBJ2-1; the D call may be TRBD1 or TRBD2 (5 bases each). V dropped 5 bases and J dropped 2 bases, with 10 bases sitting between them. Per the germline V gene, CDR1 is LNHDA and CDR2 is SQIVND (reference sequence). The CDR3 length is 14 residues. CDR3 nucleotide sequence: TGTGCCAGTAGTCGGGACCCCGCCTACAATGAGCAGTTCTTC. This sequence encodes CASSRDPAYNEQFF.

The V and J genes are TRBV5-1 and TRBJ1-3; no clear D. The CDR3 has 14 amino acids. Trimming left V 6 bases short and J 0 bases short, with 10 bases between. Per germline, CDR1 SGHRS and CDR2 YFSETQ. The CDR3 loop is CASKEPSSGNTIYF. In nucleotides, the CDR3 is TGCGCCAGCAAGGAACCAAGCTCTGGAAACACCATATATTTT.